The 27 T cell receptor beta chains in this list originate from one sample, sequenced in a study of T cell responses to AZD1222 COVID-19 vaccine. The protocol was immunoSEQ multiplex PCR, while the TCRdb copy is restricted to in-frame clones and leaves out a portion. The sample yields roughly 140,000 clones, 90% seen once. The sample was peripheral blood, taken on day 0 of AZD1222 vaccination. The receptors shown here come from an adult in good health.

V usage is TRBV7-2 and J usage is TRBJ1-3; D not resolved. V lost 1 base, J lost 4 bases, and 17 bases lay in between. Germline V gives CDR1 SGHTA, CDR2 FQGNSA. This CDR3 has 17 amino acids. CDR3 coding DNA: TGTGCCAGCAGCTTAGAGGCAGGCAGGACGAGGGGAAACACCATATATTTT. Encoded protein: CASSLEAGRTRGNTIYF. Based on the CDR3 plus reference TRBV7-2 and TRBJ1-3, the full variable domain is GAGVSQSPSNKVTEKGKDVELRCDPISGHTALYWYRQSLGQGLEFLIYFQGNSAPDKSGLPSDRFSAERTGGSVSTLTIQRTQQEDSAVYLCASSLEAGRTRGNTIYFGEGSWLTVV.

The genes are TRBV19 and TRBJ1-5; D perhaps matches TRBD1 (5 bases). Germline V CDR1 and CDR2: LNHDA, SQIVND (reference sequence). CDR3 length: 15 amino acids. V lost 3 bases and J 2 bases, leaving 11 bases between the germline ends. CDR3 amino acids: CASSIAGGGNQPQHF. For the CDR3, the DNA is TGTGCCAGTAGTATCGCGGGGGGTGGCAATCAGCCCCAGCATTTT.

In DNA, the CDR3 is TGTGCCAGAGGCGATGCTGGAGGGTCCGAGCAGTACTTC. Amino acid sequence: CARGDAGGSEQYF. The genes are TRBV2 and TRBJ2-7; the D gene is possibly TRBD2 (6 bases). Germline V CDR1 and CDR2: SNHLY, FYNNEI. With 9 bases removed from V and 6 bases from J, the gap between germline ends came to 18 bases. This CDR3 contains 13 residues.

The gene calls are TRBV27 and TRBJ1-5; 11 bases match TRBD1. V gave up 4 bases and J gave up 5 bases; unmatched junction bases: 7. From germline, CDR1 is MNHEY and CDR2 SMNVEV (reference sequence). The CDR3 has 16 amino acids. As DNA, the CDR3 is TGTGCCAGCAGTTCATGGGGACAGGGGGTTTATCAGCCCCAGCATTTT. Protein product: CASSSWGQGVYQPQHF.

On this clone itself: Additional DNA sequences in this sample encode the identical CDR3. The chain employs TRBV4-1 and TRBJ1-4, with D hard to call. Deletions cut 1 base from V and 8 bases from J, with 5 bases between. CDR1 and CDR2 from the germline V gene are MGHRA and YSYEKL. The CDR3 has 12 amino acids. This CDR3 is CASSQVAEKLFF. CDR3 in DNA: TGCGCCAGCAGCCAAGTAGCGGAAAAACTGTTTTTT.

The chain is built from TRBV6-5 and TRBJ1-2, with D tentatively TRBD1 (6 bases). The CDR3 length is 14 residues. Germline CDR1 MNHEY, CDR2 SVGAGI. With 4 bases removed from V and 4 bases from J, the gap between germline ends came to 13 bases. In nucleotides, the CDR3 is TGTGCCAGCAGTTCCCCGACAGGCGGCTATGGCTACACCTTC. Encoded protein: CASSSPTGGYGYTF.

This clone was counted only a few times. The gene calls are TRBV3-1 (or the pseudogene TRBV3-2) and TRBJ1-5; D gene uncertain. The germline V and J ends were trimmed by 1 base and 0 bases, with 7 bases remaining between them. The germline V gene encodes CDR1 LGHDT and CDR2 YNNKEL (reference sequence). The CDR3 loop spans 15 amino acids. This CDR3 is CASSQVPNSNQPQHF. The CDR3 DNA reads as TGTGCCAGCAGCCAAGTCCCGAATAGCAATCAGCCCCAGCATTTT.

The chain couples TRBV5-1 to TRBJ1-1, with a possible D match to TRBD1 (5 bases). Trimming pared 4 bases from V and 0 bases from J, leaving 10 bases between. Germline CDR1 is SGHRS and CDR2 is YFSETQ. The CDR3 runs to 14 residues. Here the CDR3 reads CASSPGTVNTEAFF. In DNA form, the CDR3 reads TGCGCCAGCAGCCCGGGGACGGTGAACACTGAAGCTTTCTTT.

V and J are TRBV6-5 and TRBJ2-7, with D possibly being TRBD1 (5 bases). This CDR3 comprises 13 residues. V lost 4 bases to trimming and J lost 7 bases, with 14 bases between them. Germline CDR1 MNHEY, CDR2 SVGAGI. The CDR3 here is CASSLGHLKEQYF. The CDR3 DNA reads TGTGCCAGCAGTTTAGGACACCTTAAAGAGCAGTACTTC.

The CDR3 region has the DNA TGTGCCAGCAGTTACTCCCTGGGGAACACTGAAGCTTTCTTT. Translated, it gives CASSYSLGNTEAFF. The chain has TRBV6-5 and TRBJ1-1; D unresolved. Germline loops: CDR1 MNHEY, CDR2 SVGAGI. The CDR3 consists of 14 residues. Trimming shortened V by 0 bases and J by 1 base, and 6 bases separated the two germline ends.

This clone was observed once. DNA of the CDR3: TGTGCCAGCAGCTTGGGACCGTACACCGGGGAGCTGTTTTTT. Translation: CASSLGPYTGELFF. The V call is TRBV11-3, the J call TRBJ2-2; D tentatively reads TRBD1 or TRBD2 (5 bases each). This CDR3 spans 14 amino acids. V lost 3 bases to trimming and J lost 3 bases, with 8 bases between them. CDR1 and CDR2 (germline): SGHNT, YENEEA.

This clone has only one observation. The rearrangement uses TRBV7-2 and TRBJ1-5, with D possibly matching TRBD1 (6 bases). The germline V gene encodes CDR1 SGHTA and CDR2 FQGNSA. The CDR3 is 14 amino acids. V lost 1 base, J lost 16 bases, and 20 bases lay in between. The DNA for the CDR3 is TGTGCCAGCAGCTTAGGGGGTGACGGGGGCTTCCTACATTTT. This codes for CASSLGGDGGFLHF.

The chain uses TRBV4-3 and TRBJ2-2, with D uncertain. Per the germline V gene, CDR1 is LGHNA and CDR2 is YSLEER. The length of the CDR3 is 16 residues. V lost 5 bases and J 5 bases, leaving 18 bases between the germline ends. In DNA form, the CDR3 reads TGCGCCAGCAGCTCGAGAGAACCCCCGCATACCGGGGAGCTGTTTTTT. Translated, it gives CASSSREPPHTGELFF.

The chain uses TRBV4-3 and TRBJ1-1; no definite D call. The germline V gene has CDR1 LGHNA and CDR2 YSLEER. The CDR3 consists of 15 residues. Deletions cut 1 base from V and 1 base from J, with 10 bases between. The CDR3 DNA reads TGCGCCAGCAGCCAAGCCCGCCGACCGAACACTGAAGCTTTCTTT. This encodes CASSQARRPNTEAFF.

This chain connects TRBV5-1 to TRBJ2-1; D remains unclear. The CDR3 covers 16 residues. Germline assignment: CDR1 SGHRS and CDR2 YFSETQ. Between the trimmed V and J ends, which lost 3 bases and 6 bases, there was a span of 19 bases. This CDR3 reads CASSSLLSAGFNEQFF. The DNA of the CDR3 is TGCGCCAGCAGCTCCTTATTGAGCGCTGGATTCAATGAGCAGTTCTTC. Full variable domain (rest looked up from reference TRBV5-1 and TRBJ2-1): KAGVTQTPRYLIKTRGQQVTLSCSPISGHRSVSWYQQTPGQGLQFLFEYFSETQRNKGNFPGRFSGRQFSNSRSEMNVSTLELGDSALYLCASSSLLSAGFNEQFFGPGTRLTVL.

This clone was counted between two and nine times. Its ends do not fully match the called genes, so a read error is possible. The CDR3 bases are TGTGCCAGCATCCTGCACCGGCTAAACTTC. This gives the protein CASILHRLNF. V gene TRBV27 combines with J gene TRBJ1-2; D is undetermined. CDR1 and CDR2 (germline): MNHEY, SMNVEV (reference sequence). CDR3 length equals 10 residues.

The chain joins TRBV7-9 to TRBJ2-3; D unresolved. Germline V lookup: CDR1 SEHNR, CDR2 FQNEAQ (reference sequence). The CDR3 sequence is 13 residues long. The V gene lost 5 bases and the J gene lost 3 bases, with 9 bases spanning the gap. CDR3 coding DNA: TGTGCCAGCAGCCCATCGGAGACAGATACGCAGTATTTT. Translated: CASSPSETDTQYF.

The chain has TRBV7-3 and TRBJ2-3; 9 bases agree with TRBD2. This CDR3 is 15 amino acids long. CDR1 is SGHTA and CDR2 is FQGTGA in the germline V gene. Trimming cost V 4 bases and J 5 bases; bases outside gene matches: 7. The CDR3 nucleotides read TGTGCCAGCAGCTCGGTAGCGGGAGCGTTAGATACGCAGTATTTT. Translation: CASSSVAGALDTQYF. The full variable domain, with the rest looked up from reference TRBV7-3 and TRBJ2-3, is GAGVSQTPSNKVTEKGKYVELRCDPISGHTALYWYRQSLGQGPEFLIYFQGTGAADDSGLPNDRFFAVRPEGSVSTLKIQRTERGDSAVYLCASSSVAGALDTQYFGPGTRLTVL.

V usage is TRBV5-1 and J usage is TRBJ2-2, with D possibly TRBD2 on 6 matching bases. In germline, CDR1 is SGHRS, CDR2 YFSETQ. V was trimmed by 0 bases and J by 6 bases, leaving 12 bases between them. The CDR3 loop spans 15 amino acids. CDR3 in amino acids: CASSLAGGPAGELFF. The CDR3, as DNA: TGCGCCAGCAGCTTGGCTGGAGGGCCGGCCGGGGAGCTGTTTTTT.

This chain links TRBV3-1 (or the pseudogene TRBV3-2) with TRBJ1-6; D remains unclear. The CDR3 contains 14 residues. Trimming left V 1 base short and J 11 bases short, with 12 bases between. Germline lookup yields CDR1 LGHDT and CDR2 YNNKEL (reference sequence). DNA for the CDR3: TGTGCCAGCAGCCAAGGAAGTGGTTTTGCACCCCTCCACTTT. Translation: CASSQGSGFAPLHF.

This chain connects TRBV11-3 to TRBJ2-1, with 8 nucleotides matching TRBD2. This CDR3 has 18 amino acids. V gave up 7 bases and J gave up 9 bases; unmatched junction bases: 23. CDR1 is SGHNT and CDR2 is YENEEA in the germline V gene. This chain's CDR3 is CASKPSGTSSGTRGEQFF. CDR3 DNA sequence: TGTGCCAGCAAACCCTCCGGGACCTCCTCCGGGACTAGAGGTGAGCAGTTCTTC.

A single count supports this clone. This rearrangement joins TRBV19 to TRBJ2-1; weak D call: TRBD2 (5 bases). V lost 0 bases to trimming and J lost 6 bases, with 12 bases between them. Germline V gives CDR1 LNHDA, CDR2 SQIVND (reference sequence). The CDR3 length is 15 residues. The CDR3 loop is CASSIDGGSSNEQFF. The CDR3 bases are TGTGCCAGTAGTATAGACGGCGGGTCGAGCAATGAGCAGTTCTTC.

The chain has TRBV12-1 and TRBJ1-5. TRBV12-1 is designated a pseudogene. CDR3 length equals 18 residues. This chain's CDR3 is CASSFQRGGGADNQPQHF. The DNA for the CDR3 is TGTGCCAGCAGCTTTCAGAGGGGCGGGGGCGCGGACAATCAGCCCCAGCATTTT.

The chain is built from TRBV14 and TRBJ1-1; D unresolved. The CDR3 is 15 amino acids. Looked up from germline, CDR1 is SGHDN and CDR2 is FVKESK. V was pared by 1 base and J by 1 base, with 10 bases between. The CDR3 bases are TGTGCCAGCAGCCAAGTGGGCCGGGGGAACACTGAAGCTTTCTTT. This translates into CASSQVGRGNTEAFF.

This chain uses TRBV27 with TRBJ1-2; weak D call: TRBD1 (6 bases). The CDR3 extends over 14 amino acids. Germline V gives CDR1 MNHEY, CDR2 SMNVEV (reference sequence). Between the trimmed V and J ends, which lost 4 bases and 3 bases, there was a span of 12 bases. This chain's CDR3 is CASSSPGQYYGYTF. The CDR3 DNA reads TGTGCCAGCAGTTCTCCGGGACAATACTATGGCTACACCTTC.

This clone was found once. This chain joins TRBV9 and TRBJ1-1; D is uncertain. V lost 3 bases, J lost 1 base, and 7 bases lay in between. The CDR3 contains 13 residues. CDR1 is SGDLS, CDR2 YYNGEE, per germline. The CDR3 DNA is TGTGCCAGCAGCGCCGCTCCGAACACTGAAGCTTTCTTT. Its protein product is CASSAAPNTEAFF.

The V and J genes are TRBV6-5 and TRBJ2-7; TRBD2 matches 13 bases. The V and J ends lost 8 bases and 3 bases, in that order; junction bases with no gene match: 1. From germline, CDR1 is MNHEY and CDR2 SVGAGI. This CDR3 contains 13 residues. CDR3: CASGTSGNYEQYF. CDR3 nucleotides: TGTGCCAGCGGGACTAGCGGGAACTACGAGCAGTACTTC.